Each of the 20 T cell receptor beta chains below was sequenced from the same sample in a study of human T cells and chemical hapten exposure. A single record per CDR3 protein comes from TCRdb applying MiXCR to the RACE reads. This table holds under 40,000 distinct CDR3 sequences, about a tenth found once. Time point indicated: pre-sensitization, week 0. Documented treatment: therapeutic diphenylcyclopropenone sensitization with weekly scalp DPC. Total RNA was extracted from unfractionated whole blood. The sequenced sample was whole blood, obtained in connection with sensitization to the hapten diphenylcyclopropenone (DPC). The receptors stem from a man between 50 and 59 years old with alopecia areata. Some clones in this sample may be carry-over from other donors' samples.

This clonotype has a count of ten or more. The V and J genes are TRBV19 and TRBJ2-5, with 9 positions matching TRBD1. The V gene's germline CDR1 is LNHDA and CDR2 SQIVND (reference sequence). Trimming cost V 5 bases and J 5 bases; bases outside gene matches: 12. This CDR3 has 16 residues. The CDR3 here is CASSPAGQGSWETQYF. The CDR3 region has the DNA TGTGCCAGTAGTCCCGCCGGACAGGGGAGTTGGGAGACCCAGTACTTC.

For the CDR3, the DNA is TGTGCCAGCAGCCAAGGACAGACTTACAATGAGCAGTTCTTC. This sequence encodes CASSQGQTYNEQFF. The chain carries TRBV3-1 and TRBJ2-1, with TRBD1 as a possible D gene (5 bases). V lost 1 base and J 4 bases, leaving 8 bases between the germline ends. CDR3 length equals 14 residues. Germline V gene lookup returns CDR1 LGHDT and CDR2 YNNKEL (reference sequence).

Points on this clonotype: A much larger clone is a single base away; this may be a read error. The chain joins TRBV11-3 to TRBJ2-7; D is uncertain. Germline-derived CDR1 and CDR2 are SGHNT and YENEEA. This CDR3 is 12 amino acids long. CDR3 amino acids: CASSFRSSELYF. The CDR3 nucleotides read TGTGCCAGCAGCTTCCGAAGCTCCGAGCTGTACTTC.

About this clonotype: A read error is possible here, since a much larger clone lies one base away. The CDR3 reads CDSSTPAGWAFF. For the CDR3, the DNA is TGTGACAGCAGTACCCCCGCAGGATGGGCTTTCTTT. V usage is TRBV6-2 or TRBV6-3 and J usage is TRBJ1-1; the D is unclear. CDR3 size: 12 residues. Germline V lookup: CDR1 MNHEY, CDR2 SVGEGT.

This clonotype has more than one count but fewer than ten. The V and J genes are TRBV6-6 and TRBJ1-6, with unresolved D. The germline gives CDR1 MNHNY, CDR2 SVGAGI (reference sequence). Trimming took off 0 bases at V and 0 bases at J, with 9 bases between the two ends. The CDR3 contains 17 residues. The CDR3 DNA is TGTGCCAGCAGTTACTCAGCTCAAAGCTCCTATAATTCACCCCTCCACTTT. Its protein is CASSYSAQSSYNSPLHF.

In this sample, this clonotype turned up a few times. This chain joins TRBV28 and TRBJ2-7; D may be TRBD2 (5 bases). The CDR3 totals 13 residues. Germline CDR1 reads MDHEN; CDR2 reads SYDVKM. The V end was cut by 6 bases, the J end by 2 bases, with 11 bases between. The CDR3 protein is CASSRDVTYEQYF. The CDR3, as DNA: TGTGCCAGCAGCCGGGATGTAACCTACGAGCAGTACTTC.

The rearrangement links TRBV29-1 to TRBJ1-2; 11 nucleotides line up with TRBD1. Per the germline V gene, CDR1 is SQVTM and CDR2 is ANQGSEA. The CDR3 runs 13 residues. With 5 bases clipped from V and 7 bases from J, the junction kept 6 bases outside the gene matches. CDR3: CSVTRTGGFGYTF. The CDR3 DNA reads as TGCAGCGTTACCCGGACAGGGGGCTTTGGCTACACCTTC.

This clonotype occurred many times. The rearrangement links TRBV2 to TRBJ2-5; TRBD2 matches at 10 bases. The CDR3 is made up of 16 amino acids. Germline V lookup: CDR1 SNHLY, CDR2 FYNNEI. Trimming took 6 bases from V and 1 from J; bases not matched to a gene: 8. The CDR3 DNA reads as TGTGCCAGCAGCGCCCAGGGACTAGCGTCCCAAGAGACCCAGTACTTC. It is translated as CASSAQGLASQETQYF.

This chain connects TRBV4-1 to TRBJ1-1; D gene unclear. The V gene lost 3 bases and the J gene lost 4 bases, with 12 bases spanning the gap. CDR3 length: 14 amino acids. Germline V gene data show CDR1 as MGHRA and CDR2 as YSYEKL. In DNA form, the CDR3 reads TGCGCCAGCAGCCAGGCCTTGAGGGTCACTGAAGCTTTCTTT. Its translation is CASSQALRVTEAFF.

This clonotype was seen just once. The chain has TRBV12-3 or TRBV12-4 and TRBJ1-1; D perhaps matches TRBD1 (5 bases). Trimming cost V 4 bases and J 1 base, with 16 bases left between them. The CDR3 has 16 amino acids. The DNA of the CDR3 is TGTGCCAGCAGTTCCCCATTTTTGACAGCGAACACTGAAGCTTTCTTT. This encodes CASSSPFLTANTEAFF.

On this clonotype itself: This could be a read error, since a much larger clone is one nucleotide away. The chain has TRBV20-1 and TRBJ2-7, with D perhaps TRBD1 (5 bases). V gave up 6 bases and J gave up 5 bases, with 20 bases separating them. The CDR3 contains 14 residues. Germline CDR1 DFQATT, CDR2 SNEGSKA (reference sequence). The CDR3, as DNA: TGCAGTGCGGACCAGGGCATTGGGTCCCACGAGCAGTACTTC. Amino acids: CSADQGIGSHEQYF.

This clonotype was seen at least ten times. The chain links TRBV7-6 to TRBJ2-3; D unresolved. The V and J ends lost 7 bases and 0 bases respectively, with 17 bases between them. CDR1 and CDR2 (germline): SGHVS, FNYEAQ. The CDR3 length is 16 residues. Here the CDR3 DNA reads TGTGCCAGCAACAAAATAACGGAACCTAGCACAGATACGCAGTATTTT. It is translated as CASNKITEPSTDTQYF.

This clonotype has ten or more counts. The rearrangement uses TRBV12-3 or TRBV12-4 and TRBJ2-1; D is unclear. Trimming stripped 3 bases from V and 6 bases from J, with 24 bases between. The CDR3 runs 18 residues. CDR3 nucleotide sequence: TGTGCCAGCAGTTTTAACAGAAGGACCCCCCTCATGGGCAATGAGCAGTTCTTC. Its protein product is CASSFNRRTPLMGNEQFF.

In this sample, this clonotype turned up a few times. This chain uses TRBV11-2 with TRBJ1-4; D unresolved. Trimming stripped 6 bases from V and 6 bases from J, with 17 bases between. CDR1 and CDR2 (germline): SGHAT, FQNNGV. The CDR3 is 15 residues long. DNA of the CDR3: TGTGCCAGCAGTCGTGCATATAGGGAAGATGAAAAACTGTTTTTT. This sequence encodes CASSRAYREDEKLFF.

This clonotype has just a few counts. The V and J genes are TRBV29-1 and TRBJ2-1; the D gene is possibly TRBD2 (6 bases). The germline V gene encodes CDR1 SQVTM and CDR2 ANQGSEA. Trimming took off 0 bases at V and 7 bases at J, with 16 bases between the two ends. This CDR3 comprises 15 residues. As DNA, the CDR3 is TGCAGCGTTGAAGAACGATCGGGAGTGGGAAATGAGCAGTTCTTC. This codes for CSVEERSGVGNEQFF.

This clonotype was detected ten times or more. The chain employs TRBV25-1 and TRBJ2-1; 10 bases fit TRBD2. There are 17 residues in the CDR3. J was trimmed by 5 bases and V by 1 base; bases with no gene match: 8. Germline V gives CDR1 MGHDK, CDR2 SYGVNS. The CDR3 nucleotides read TGTGCCAGCAGTGAATCCCTAGTAGCGGGAGGAAACAATGAGCAGTTCTTC. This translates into CASSESLVAGGNNEQFF.

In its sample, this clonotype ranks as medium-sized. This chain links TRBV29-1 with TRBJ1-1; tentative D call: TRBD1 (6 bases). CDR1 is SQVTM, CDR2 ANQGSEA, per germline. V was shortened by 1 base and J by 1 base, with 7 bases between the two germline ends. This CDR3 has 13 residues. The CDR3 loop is CSVEVQGNTEAFF. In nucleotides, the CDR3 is TGCAGCGTTGAAGTACAGGGGAACACTGAAGCTTTCTTT.

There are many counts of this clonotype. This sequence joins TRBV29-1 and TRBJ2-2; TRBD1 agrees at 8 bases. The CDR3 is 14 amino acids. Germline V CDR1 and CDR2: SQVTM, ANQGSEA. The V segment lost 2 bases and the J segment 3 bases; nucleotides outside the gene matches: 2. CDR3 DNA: TGCAGCGTTGAACCACAGGGGGACACCGGGGAGCTGTTTTTT. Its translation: CSVEPQGDTGELFF.

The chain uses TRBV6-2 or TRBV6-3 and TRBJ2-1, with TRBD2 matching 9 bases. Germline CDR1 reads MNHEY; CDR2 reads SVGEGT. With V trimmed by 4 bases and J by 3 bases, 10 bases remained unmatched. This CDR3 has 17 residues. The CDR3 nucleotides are TGTGCCAGCAGTTCCCTCAGACTAGCGGTGGACTACAATGAGCAGTTCTTC. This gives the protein CASSSLRLAVDYNEQFF.

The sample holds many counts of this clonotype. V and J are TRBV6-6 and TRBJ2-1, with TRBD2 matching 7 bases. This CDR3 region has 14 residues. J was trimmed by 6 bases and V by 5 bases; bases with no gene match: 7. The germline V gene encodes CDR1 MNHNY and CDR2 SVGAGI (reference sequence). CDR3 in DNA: TGTGCCAGCAGTCCTAGCGGAGCTGGCAATGAGCAGTTCTTC. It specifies CASSPSGAGNEQFF.